This T cell receptor beta chain was retrieved from a study of T cell responses to AZD1222 COVID-19 vaccine (dated by TCRdb to the early 2020s). For the wider study: A total of more than 230 trial participants underwent TCR sequencing, of whom more than 200 had received two doses of AZD1222 and some 26 had received two doses of the MenACWY control vaccine. Enrollment into the trials was organized by age into subgroups of 18-55, 56-69 and 70-plus years, and those subgroups contained roughly 140, 27 and 60 TCR-sequenced participants, respectively.

Beyond this particular receptor, the publication reports: Nearly half of unique spike-specific TCRs reportedly recognized epitopes outside regions mutated in the B.1.351 and B.1.1.7 variants. The 56-69-year group was small, and its depth increase did not reach significance, likely because of low power. After two AZD1222 doses, both the breadth and the depth of spike-specific TCRs were significantly higher than at day 0 and than in MenACWY recipients. No day 14 peak-response samples were available, so repertoires were characterized only after the peak T cell response. Most participants were white British and females outnumbered males, and the authors suggested that clonal diversity may have been underestimated. Vaccine-associated CD4 TCRs spanned the whole spike protein, with dominant responses in regions 160-218 and 743-854. Only five to seven AZD1222 recipients were SARS-CoV-2 seropositive at baseline, limiting conclusions about previously exposed vaccinees.

As regards this clone: Its antigen specificity is not known. No base-level quality is on record; no much larger clone is a single base apart.

CDR1 SNHLY and CDR2 FYNNEI are derived from the germline V gene. From cysteine to phenylalanine, the CDR3 is 15 amino acids long. Kept here is only the CDR3 DNA, which spans 45 bases and is read in frame from base 1. Here V drops 1 base and J drops 10 bases, and the junction holds 5 bases not matched to any gene. The time point label on this specimen signifies: baseline before first vaccination. In the paper's terms, the treatment or condition label means: meningococcal conjugate vaccine given as trial control. Samples from vaccinated people were obtained from the UK trials COV001 and COV002, which included a single-blind randomized controlled phase 2/3 trial of AZD1222 (ChAdOx1 nCoV-19) in healthy adults. Trial participant PBMC samples were collected at day 0 and day 28 after the second dose for TCRbeta chain sequencing. The CDR3 regions of human TCRbeta chains were analyzed by immunosequencing. The published analysis was carried out like this. TCRs in the repertoires were compared against a reference library of SARS-CoV-2-specific TCRs that had been generated with the MIRA antigen-specificity platform. Breadth was defined as the fraction of unique TCRs that were SARS-CoV-2-associated, and depth was defined as the fraction of total T cells that were SARS-CoV-2-associated. Using the MIRA data, every spike-specific TCR was mapped to the spike region that the TCR reacted to and assigned to either a CD4 or a CD8 class. Log10-transformed breadth and depth values were compared by one-way ANOVA with Sidak's multiple comparisons tests. Held by TCRdb, this immuneACCESS table contains in-frame sequences only and omits some clones. Under half of the omission traces to an unresolved V gene where checked; the cause of the rest is unknown. The V and J calls and clone size were taken over from that table, and D and trimming were inferred from the DNA. The sample table records roughly 200,000 clones; approximately 94% of these occur just once. Roughly 0.99% of the sample goes to the ten largest clones.

The rearranged segments are TRBV2 and TRBJ1-6, with 9 bases in between that match TRBD1. Sequenced here: peripheral blood, sampled on day 0 of MenACWY control vaccination. The source is an adult in good health. The CDR3: CASSEGTGDLSPLHF. Here is the DNA: TGTGCCAGCAGTGAAGGGACAGGGGATCTCTCACCCCTCCACTTT.